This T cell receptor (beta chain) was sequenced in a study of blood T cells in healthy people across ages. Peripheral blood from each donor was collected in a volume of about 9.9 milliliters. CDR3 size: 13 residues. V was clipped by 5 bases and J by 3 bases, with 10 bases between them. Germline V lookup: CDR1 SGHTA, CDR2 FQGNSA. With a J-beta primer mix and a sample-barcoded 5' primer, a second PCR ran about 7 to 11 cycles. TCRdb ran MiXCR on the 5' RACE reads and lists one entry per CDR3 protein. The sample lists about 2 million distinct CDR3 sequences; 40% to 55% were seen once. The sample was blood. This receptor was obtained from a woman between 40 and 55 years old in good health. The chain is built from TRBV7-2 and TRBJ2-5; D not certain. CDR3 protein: CASSTAPKETQYF. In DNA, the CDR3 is TGTGCCAGCAGCACCGCCCCTAAAGAGACCCAGTACTTC.